Each of the 5 T cell receptor beta chains below was sequenced from the same sample in a study of cytomegalovirus exposure and HLA in healthy donors. Repertoires were generated with immunoSEQ multiplex PCR, while TCRdb's copy carries only in-frame clones and drops some. Among about 180,000 clones listed, roughly 85% were seen once. The sequenced sample was PBMCs. All receptors come from a man younger than 30 in good health and CMV-seropositive.

The J gene is TRBJ1-1, the V gene TRBV28; 7 bases line up with TRBD1. Germline V gives CDR1 MDHEN, CDR2 SYDVKM. Unmatched junction bases numbered 11, after V lost 9 bases and J lost 7 bases. This CDR3 spans 13 amino acids. CDR3 sequence reads: CASPTPTGIEAFF. In nucleotides, the CDR3 is TGTGCCAGTCCCACCCCGACAGGGATTGAAGCTTTCTTT.

This clone appeared a few times. The chain employs TRBV28 and TRBJ2-2; D ambiguous. The ends were cut back, 9 bases at V and 13 bases at J, with 15 bases in the middle. The length of the CDR3 is 11 residues. Germline CDR1 and CDR2: MDHEN and SYDVKM. The CDR3 DNA follows: TGTGCCAGAGACGTAGTTGGAGTGCTGTTTTTT. Translated: CARDVVGVLFF.

The J gene is TRBJ2-5, the V gene TRBV5-1; tentatively, D is TRBD1 (8 bases). V lost 4 bases to trimming and J lost 0 bases, with 19 bases between them. This CDR3 is 17 amino acids long. Germline CDR1 reads SGHRS; CDR2 reads YFSETQ. The CDR3 region is CASSEGQGGSYQETQYF. DNA for the CDR3: TGCGCCAGCAGCGAAGGACAGGGAGGGTCGTACCAAGAGACCCAGTACTTC.

CDR3 nucleotide sequence: TGTGCCAGCAGCGTCGGACAGGGAGACTACGAGCAGTACTTC. Protein product: CASSVGQGDYEQYF. The J gene is TRBJ2-7, the V gene TRBV9; 8 positions agree with TRBD1. CDR3 size: 14 residues. CDR1 is SGDLS and CDR2 is YYNGEE in the germline V gene. V gave up 2 bases and J gave up 3 bases; unmatched junction bases: 4.

This chain uses TRBV4-2 with TRBJ2-1, with 8 bases fitting TRBD1. This CDR3 has 16 residues. After removal of 2 bases from V and 1 base from J, the junction contained 4 bases not matched to a gene. CDR1 and CDR2 (germline): LGHNA, YNFKEQ. The CDR3 DNA reads as TGTGCCAGCAGCCAAACTCAGGGGGCTTCCTACAATGAGCAGTTCTTC. Protein sequence: CASSQTQGASYNEQFF.